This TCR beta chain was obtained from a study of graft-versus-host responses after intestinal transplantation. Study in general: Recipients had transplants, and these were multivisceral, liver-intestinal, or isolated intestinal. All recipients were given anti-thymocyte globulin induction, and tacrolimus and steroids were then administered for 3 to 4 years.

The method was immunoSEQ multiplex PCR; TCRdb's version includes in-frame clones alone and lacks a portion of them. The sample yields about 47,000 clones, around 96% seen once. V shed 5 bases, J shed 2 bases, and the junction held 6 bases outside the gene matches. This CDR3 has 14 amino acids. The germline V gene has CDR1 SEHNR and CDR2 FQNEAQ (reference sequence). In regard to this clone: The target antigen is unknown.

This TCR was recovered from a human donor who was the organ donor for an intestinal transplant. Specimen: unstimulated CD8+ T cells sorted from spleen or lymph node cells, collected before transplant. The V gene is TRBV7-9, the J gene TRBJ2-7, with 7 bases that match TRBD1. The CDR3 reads CASSPTGYPYEQYF. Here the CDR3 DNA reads TGTGCCAGCAGCCCGACAGGGTATCCCTACGAGCAGTACTTC. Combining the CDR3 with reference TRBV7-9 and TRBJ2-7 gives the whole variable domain DTGVSQNPRHKITKRGQNVTFRCDPISEHNRLYWYRQTLGQGPEFLTYFQNEAQLEKSRLLSDRFSAERPKGSFSTLEIQRTEQGDSAMYLCASSPTGYPYEQYFGPGTRLTVT.